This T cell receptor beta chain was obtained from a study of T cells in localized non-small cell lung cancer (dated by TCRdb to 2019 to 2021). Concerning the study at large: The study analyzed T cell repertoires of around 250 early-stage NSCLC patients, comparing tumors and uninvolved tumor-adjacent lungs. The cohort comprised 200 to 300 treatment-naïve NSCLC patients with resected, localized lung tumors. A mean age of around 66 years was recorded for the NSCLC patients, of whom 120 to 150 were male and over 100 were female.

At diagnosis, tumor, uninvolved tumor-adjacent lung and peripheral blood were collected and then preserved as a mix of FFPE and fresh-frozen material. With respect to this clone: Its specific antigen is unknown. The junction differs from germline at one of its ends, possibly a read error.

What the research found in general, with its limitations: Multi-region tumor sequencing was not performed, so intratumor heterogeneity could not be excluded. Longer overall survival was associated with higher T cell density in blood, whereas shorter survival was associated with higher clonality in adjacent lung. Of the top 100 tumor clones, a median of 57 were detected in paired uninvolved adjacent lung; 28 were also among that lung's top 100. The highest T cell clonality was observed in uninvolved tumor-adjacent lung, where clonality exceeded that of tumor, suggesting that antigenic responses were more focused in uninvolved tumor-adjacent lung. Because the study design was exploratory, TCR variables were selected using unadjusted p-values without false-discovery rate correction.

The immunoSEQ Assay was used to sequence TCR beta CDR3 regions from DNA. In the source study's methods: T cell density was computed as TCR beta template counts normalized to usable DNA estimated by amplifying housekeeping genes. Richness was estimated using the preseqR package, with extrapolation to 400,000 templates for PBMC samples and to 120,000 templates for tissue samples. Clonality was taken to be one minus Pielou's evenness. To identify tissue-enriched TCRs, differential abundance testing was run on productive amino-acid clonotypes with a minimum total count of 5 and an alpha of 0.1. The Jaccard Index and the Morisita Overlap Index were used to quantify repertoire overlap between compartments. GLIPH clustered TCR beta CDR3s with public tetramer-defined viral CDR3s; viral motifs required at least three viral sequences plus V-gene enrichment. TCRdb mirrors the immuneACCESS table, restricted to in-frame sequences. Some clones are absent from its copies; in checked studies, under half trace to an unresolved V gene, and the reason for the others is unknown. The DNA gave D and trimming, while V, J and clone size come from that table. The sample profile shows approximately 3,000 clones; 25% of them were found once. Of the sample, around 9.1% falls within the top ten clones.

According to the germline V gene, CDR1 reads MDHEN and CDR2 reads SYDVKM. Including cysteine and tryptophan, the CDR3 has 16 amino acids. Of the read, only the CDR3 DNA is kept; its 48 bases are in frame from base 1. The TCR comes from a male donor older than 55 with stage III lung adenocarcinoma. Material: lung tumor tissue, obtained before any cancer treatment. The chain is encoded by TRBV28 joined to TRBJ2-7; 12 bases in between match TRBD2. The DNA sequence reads TGTGCCAGCTGGACAGCCTTGACTAGCGGGAGATCGGGACAGGCGTGG. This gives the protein CASWTALTSGRSGQAW.